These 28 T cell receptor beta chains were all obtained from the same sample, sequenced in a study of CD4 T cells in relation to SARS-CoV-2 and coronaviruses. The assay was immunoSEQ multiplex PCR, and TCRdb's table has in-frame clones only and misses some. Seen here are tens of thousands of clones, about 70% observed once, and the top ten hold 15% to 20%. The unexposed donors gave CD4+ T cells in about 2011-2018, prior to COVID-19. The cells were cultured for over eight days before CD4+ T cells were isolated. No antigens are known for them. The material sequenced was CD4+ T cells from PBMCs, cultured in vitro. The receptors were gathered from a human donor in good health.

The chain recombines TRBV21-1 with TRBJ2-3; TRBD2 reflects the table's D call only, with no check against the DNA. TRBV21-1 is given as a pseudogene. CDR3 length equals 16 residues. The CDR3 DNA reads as TGTGCCAGCAGCCCCCCGATCCGGGACTCCACAGATACGCAGTATTTT. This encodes CASSPPIRDSTDTQYF.

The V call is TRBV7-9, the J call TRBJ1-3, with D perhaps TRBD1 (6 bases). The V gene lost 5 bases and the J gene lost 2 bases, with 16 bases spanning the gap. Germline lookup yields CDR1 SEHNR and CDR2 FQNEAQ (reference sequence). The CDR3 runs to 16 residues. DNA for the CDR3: TGTGCCAGCAGCCAGATCACAGGGTTGGCTGGAAACACCATATATTTT. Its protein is CASSQITGLAGNTIYF.

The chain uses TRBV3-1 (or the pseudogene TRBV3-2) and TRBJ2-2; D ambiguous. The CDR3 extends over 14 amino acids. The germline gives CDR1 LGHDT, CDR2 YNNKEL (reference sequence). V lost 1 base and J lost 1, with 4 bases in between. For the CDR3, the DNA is TGTGCCAGCAGCCAAGGGGTGAACACCGGGGAGCTGTTTTTT. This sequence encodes CASSQGVNTGELFF.

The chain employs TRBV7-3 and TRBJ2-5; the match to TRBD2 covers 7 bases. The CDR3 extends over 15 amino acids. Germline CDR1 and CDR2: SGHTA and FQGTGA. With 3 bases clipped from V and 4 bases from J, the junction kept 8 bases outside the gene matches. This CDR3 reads CASSFSGWGRETQYF. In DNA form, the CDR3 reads TGTGCCAGCAGCTTTAGCGGGTGGGGGAGAGAGACCCAGTACTTC. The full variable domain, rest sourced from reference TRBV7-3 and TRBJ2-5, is GAGVSQTPSNKVTEKGKYVELRCDPISGHTALYWYRQSLGQGPEFLIYFQGTGAADDSGLPNDRFFAVRPEGSVSTLKIQRTERGDSAVYLCASSFSGWGRETQYFGPGTRLLVL.

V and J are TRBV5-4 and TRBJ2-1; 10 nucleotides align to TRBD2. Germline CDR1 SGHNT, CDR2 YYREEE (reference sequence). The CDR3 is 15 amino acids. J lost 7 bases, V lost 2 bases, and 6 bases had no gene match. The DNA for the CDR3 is TGTGCCAGCAGCTTAGAGCGGGGGGGCGGAAATGAGCAGTTCTTC. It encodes CASSLERGGGNEQFF.

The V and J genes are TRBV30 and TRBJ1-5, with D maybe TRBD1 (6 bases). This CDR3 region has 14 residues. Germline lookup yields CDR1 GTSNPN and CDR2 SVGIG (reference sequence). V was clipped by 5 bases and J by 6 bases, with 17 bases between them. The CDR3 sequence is CAWQKGGMRQPQHF. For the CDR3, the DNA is TGTGCCTGGCAAAAGGGGGGGATGCGTCAGCCCCAGCATTTT.

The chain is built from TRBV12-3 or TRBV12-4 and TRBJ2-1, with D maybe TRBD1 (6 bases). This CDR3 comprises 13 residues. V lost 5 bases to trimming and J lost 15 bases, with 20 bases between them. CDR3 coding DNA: TGTGCCAGCAGTCCAGCGGACAGCCCGAGTCTGTTCTTC. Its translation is CASSPADSPSLFF.

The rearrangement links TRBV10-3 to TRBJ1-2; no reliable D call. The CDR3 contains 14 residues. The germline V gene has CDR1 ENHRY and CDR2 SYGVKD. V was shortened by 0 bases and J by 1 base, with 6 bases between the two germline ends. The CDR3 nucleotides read TGTGCCATCAGTGAGTCCAACCTTAACTATGGCTACACCTTC. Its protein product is CAISESNLNYGYTF.

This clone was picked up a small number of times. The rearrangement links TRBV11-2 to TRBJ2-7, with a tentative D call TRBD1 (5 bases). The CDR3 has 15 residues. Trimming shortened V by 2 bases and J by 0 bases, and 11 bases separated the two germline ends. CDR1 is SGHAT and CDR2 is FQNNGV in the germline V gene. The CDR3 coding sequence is TGTGCCAGCAGCTTACAGGGCGGAAGCTCCTACGAGCAGTACTTC. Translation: CASSLQGGSSYEQYF.

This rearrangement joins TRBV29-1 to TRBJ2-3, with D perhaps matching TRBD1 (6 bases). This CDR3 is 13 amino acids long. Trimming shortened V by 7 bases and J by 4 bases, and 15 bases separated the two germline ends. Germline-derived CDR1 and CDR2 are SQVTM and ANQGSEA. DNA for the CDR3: TGCAGCGCTCACATCACAGGGTCAGATACGCAGTATTTT. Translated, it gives CSAHITGSDTQYF.

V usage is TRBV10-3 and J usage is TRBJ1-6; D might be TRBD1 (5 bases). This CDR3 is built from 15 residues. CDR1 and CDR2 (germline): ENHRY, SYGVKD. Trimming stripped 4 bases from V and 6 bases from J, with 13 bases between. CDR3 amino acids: CAISVRGTSNSPLHF. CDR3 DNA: TGTGCCATCAGTGTCCGCGGGACTTCTAATTCACCCCTCCACTTT.

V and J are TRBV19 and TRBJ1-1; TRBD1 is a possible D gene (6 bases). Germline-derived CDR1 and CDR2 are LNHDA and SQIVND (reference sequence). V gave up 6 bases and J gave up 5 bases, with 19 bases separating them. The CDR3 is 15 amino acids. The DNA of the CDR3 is TGTGCCAGTAGAGTCGACCGGGCAGGGGAAACTGAAGCTTTCTTT. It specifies CASRVDRAGETEAFF.

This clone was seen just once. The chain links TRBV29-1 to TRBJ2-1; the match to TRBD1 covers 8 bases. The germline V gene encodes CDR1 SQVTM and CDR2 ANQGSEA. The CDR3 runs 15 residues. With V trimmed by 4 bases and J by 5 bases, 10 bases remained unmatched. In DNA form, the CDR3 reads TGCAGCGTTGCAGGAGGGCAGGGGGCAGACAATGAGCAGTTCTTC. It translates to CSVAGGQGADNEQFF.

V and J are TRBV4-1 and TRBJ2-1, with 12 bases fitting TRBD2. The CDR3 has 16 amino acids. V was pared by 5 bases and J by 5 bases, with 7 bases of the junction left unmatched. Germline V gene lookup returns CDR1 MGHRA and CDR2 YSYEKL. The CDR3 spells CASSSPLAGGDNEQFF. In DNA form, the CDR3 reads TGCGCCAGCAGCTCGCCACTAGCGGGAGGCGACAATGAGCAGTTCTTC.

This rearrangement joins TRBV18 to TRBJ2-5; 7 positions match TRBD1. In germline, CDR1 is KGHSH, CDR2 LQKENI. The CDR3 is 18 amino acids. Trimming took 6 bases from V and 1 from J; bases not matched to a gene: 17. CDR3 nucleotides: TGTGCCAGCTCCCTTCAAGCCCCAGGGGGTAACCGCCAAGAGACCCAGTACTTC. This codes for CASSLQAPGGNRQETQYF.

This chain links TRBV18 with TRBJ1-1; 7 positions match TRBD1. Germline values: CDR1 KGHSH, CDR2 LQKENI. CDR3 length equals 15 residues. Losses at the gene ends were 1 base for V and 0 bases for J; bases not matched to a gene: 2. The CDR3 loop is CASSPLGQMNTEAFF. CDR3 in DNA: TGTGCCAGCTCACCACTGGGACAGATGAACACTGAAGCTTTCTTT.

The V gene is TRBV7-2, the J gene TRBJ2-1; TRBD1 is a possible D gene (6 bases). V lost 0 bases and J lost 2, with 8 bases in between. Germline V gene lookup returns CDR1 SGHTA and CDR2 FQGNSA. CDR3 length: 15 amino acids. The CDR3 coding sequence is TGTGCCAGCAGCTTAGCGGCAGGGGCCTACAATGAGCAGTTCTTC. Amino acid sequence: CASSLAAGAYNEQFF.

CDR3 DNA: TGTGCCAGTAGTACCTCTAGGGGGACAACTTTAAGCTCCTACAATGAGCAGTTCTTC. Protein product: CASSTSRGTTLSSYNEQFF. The V gene is TRBV19, the J gene TRBJ2-1, with D perhaps matching TRBD1 (6 bases). Trimming removed 4 bases from V and 0 bases from J, with 22 bases in between. The CDR3 loop spans 19 amino acids. The germline gives CDR1 LNHDA, CDR2 SQIVND (reference sequence).

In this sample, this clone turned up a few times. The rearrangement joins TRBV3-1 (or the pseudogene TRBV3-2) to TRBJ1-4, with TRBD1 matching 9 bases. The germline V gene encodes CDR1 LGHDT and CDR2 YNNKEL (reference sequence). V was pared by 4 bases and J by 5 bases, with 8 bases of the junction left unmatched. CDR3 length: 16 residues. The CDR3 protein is CASSPTAGTGNEKLFF. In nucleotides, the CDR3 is TGTGCCAGCAGCCCCACCGCCGGGACAGGGAATGAAAAACTGTTTTTT.

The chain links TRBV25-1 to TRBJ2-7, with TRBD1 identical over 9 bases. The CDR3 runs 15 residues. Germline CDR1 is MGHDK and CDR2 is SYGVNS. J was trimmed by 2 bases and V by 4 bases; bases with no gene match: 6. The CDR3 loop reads CASSGTGTGTYEQYF. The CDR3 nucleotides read TGTGCCAGCAGTGGAACCGGGACAGGGACCTACGAGCAGTACTTC.

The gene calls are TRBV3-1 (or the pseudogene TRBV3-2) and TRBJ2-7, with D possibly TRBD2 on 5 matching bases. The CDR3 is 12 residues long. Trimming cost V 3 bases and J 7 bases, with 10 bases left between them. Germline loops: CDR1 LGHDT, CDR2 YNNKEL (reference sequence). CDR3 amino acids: CASSQGAGEQYF. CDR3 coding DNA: TGTGCCAGCAGCCAGGGAGCTGGGGAGCAGTACTTC.

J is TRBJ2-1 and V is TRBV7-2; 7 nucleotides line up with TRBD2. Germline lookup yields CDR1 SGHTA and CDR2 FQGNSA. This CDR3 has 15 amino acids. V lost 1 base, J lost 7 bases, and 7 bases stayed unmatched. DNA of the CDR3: TGTGCCAGCAGCTTAGACGGGGGGTATAGGAATGAGCAGTTCTTC. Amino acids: CASSLDGGYRNEQFF. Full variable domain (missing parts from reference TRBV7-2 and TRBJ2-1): GAGVSQSPSNKVTEKGKDVELRCDPISGHTALYWYRQSLGQGLEFLIYFQGNSAPDKSGLPSDRFSAERTGGSVSTLTIQRTQQEDSAVYLCASSLDGGYRNEQFFGPGTRLTVL.

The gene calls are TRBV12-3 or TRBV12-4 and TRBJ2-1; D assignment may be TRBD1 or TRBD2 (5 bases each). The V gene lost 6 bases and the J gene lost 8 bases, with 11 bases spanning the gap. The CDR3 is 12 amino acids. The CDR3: CASRGEGDEQFF. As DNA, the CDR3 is TGTGCCAGCAGGGGGGAAGGGGATGAGCAGTTCTTC.

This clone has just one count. The CDR3 sequence is CSAAGSGEKLFF. In DNA, the CDR3 is TGCAGCGCCGCGGGAAGCGGTGAAAAACTGTTTTTT. This chain connects TRBV29-1 to TRBJ1-4, with D unresolved. The CDR3 contains 12 residues. CDR1 and CDR2 from the germline V gene are SQVTM and ANQGSEA. V lost 7 bases and J lost 7, with 13 bases in between.

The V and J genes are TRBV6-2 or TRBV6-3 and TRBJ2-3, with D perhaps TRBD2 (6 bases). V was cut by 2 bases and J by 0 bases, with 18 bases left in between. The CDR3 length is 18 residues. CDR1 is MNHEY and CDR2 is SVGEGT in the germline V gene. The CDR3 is CASSYHTIAGRSTDTQYF. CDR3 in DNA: TGTGCCAGCAGTTACCATACTATTGCGGGGAGGAGCACAGATACGCAGTATTTT.

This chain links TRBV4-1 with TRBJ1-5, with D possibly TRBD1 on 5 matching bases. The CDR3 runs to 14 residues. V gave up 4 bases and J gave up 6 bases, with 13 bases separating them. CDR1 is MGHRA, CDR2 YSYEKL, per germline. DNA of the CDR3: TGCGCCAGCAGCCGACTCCAGGGTATTCAGCCCCAGCATTTT. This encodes CASSRLQGIQPQHF.

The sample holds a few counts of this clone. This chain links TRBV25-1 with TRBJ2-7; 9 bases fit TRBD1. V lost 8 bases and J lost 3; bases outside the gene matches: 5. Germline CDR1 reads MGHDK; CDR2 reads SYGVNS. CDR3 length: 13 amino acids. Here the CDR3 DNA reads TGTGCCAGCGCCGGGACAGGGTTCTACGAGCAGTACTTC. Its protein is CASAGTGFYEQYF.

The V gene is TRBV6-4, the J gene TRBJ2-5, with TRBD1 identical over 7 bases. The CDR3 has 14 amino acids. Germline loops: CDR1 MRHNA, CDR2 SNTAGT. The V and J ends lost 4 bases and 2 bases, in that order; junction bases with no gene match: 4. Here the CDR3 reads CASSVPRGQETQYF. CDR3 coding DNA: TGTGCCAGCAGTGTTCCCAGGGGGCAAGAGACCCAGTACTTC.